The present TCR beta chain was sequenced within a study of breast tumors, draining lymph nodes, adjacent tissues. TCRdb redid the calling of the multiplex PCR reads with MiXCR, one entry per CDR3 protein. In the table there are about 230,000 distinct CDR3 sequences, about 34% of which are singletons. This CDR3 contains 14 residues. The germline V gene has CDR1 MGHDK and CDR2 SYGVNS. With V trimmed by 8 bases and J by 9 bases, 6 bases remained unmatched. Turning to this clonotype: Its antigen is still unknown.

Axillary draining lymph nodes of breast cancer patients supplied the node samples. Study-wide results and caveats: Compared with basal-like, luminal-like tumors shared significantly more repertoire with nontumor tissue. Data only fit, rather than demonstrated, lymph node origin of most tumor T cells. Tumors had less TCR diversity than lymph nodes, more than nontumor tissue. Findings are consistent with lymph node origin and intratumoral expansion of most tumor T cells.

The TCR sequence derives from a female donor with breast cancer. Some clones in this sample may be carry-over from other donors' samples. Source material: axillary lymph node tissue. The rearrangement uses TRBV25-1 and TRBJ2-1; 14 bases map to TRBD2. CDR3 amino acids: CASRRTSGRFEQFF. In DNA, the CDR3 is TGTGCCAGCCGACGGACTAGCGGGAGGTTTGAGCAGTTCTTC.